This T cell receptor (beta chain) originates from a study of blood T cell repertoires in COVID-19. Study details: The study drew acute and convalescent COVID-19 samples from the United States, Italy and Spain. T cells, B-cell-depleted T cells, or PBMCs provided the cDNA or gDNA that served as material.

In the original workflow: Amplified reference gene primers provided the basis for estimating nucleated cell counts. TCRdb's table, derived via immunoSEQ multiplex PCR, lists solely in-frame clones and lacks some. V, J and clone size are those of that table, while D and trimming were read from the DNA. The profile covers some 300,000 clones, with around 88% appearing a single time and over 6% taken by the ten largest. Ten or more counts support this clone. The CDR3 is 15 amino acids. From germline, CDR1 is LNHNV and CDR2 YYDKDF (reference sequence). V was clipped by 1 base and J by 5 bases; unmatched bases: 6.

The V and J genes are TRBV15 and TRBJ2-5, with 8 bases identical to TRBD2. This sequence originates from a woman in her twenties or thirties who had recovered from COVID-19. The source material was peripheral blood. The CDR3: CATSRAGGPWETQYF. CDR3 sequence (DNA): TGTGCCACCAGCAGAGCGGGGGGGCCTTGGGAGACCCAGTACTTC.